The 9 T cell receptor beta chains reported below all come from one sample, sequenced in a study of B cell selection in AIRE deficiency. The sorted conventional CD4 T cells were gated as CD4+CD127+. TCRdb's table, derived via immunoSEQ multiplex PCR, lists solely in-frame clones and lacks some. Of about 25,000 clones listed, 90% to 96% are singletons. Material for sequencing was CD4+CD127+ conventional T cells sorted from PBMCs. All receptors come from a human donor in good health.

The chain couples TRBV19 to TRBJ1-6; TRBD1 matches 8 bases. The CDR3 length is 14 residues. Germline V lookup: CDR1 LNHDA, CDR2 SQIVND (reference sequence). The V gene end was trimmed by 3 bases and the J gene end by 9 bases; junction bases not matched to a gene: 4. This chain's CDR3 is CASSIDRGGSPLHF. CDR3 DNA: TGTGCCAGTAGTATCGACAGGGGTGGTTCACCCCTCCACTTT.

The chain combines TRBV28 with TRBJ1-6; D gene uncertain. V lost 10 bases to trimming and J lost 5 bases, with 9 bases between them. Germline V lookup: CDR1 MDHEN, CDR2 SYDVKM. The CDR3 length is 12 residues. CDR3 residues: CATQRDNSPLHF. The DNA of the CDR3 is TGTGCCACCCAGCGGGATAATTCACCCCTCCACTTT.

Notes on this clone: The junction differs from germline at one of its ends, possibly a read error. The V and J genes are TRBV29-1 and TRBJ2-1; 8 nucleotides match TRBD2. CDR3 length: 13 residues. Germline V gene data show CDR1 as SQVTM and CDR2 as ANQGSEA. This CDR3 is CSVGLATYHEQFF. CDR3 nucleotide sequence: TGCAGCGTAGGACTAGCAACCTACCATGAGCAGTTCTTC.

V is TRBV4-2 and J is TRBJ1-2, with unresolved D. CDR1 is LGHNA and CDR2 is YNFKEQ in the germline V gene. Deletions cut 0 bases from V and 8 bases from J, with 10 bases between. The CDR3 totals 13 residues. The CDR3 loop is CASSQETSGGYTF. CDR3 nucleotide sequence: TGTGCCAGCAGCCAAGAGACATCTGGGGGCTACACCTTC.

J is TRBJ2-1 and V is TRBV7-3; 9 bases fit TRBD2. CDR3 size: 15 residues. J gave up 4 bases and V 3 bases, and 4 bases lay outside the gene matches. In germline, CDR1 is SGHTA, CDR2 FQGTGA. CDR3 sequence: CASSLGSGGYNEQFF. CDR3 in DNA: TGTGCCAGCAGCTTGGGTAGCGGGGGATACAATGAGCAGTTCTTC.

In nucleotides, the CDR3 is TGTGCCAGCAGTTTTGCACGAAACTATGGCTACACCTTC. Its protein is CASSFARNYGYTF. V is TRBV28 and J is TRBJ1-2; D is unclear. Per the germline V gene, CDR1 is MDHEN and CDR2 is SYDVKM. V lost 3 bases and J lost 2, with 7 bases in between. This CDR3 is 13 amino acids long.

This clone has a single count. This chain uses TRBV19 with TRBJ2-7; 8 nucleotides agree with TRBD2. This CDR3 region has 14 residues. With V trimmed by 3 bases and J by 3 bases, 4 bases remained unmatched. Germline V lookup: CDR1 LNHDA, CDR2 SQIVND (reference sequence). In DNA form, the CDR3 reads TGTGCCAGTAGTATCGGGGCGGGAGGCTACGAGCAGTACTTC. Protein: CASSIGAGGYEQYF.

With regard to this clone: Mismatch with germline at one junction end may stem from a read error. The chain carries TRBV23-1 and TRBJ1-5; weak D call: TRBD1 (6 bases). TRBV23-1 is reported as an ORF; its role is uncertain. The CDR3 has 19 residues. DNA for the CDR3: TGCGCCCGCAGTCAACCCTCCCCGGGGGGGGGCGGGAACAATCAGCCCCAGCATTTT. Translated: CARSQPSPGGGGNNQPQHF.

The V call is TRBV7-9, the J call TRBJ1-3; D remains unclear. The germline gives CDR1 SEHNR, CDR2 FQNEAQ (reference sequence). Trimming left V 5 bases short and J 8 bases short, with 16 bases between. This CDR3 is 14 amino acids long. The CDR3 nucleotides are TGTGCCAGCAGCCCCCGCCGGAGGCGTGACACCATATATTTT. Translated, it gives CASSPRRRRDTIYF.